This entry lists 11 T cell receptor beta chains sequenced from one sample in a study of response to subunit inactivated influenza vaccine. TCRdb processed the RT-PCR reads anew with MiXCR; each CDR3 protein has one entry. The sample consists of about 780,000 distinct CDR3 sequences, roughly 20% of them appearing once. The material sequenced was PBMCs from blood, taken more than 4 days after vaccination. Every receptor here comes from a man aged 50 to 59 who received an inactivated influenza vaccine.

This clonotype occurred a few times. The chain recombines TRBV4-2 with TRBJ1-5; D ambiguous. Germline V gives CDR1 LGHNA, CDR2 YNFKEQ. The CDR3 has 14 residues. V lost 0 bases to trimming and J lost 6 bases, with 9 bases between them. The CDR3 DNA sequence: TGTGCCAGCAGCCAAGATCGCGGCGCTCAGCCCCAGCATTTT. Translation gives CASSQDRGAQPQHF.

The chain has TRBV11-2 and TRBJ2-5; possibly TRBD1 for D (6 bases). Trimming shortened V by 5 bases and J by 1 base, and 14 bases separated the two germline ends. The CDR3 contains 15 residues. CDR1 and CDR2 (germline): SGHAT, FQNNGV. The CDR3 sequence: CASSPGQLSQETQYF. The CDR3 DNA reads TGTGCCAGCAGCCCTGGACAGCTGTCCCAAGAGACCCAGTACTTC.

This clonotype was seen only a few times. The chain links TRBV12-3 or TRBV12-4 to TRBJ2-7; no reliable D call. V lost 3 bases, J lost 2 bases, and 14 bases lay in between. This CDR3 comprises 15 residues. The CDR3: CASSFKYGVAYEQYF. Here the CDR3 DNA reads TGTGCCAGCAGTTTTAAATATGGGGTGGCCTACGAGCAGTACTTC.

The chain joins TRBV4-3 to TRBJ1-2; D is unresolved. Germline CDR1 reads LGHNA; CDR2 reads YSLEER. The CDR3 contains 16 residues. V was pared by 0 bases and J by 3 bases, with 14 bases between. CDR3 residues: CASSQDRQRSYYGYTF. Written as DNA, the CDR3 is TGCGCCAGCAGCCAAGATAGGCAGCGCTCTTACTATGGCTACACCTTC.

V gene TRBV28 combines with J gene TRBJ2-3; 8 bases align to TRBD1. The CDR3 consists of 16 residues. The ends lost 6 bases at V and 3 bases at J; junction bases unmatched: 11. Germline V gene lookup returns CDR1 MDHEN and CDR2 SYDVKM. CDR3 sequence reads: CASRNLRTGLTDTQYF. CDR3 nucleotide sequence: TGTGCCAGCAGGAATCTCAGGACAGGGTTGACAGATACGCAGTATTTT.

The genes are TRBV24-1 and TRBJ1-2, with 7 bases aligning to TRBD1. In germline, CDR1 is KGHDR, CDR2 SFDVKD. There are 14 residues in the CDR3. With 4 bases clipped from V and 4 bases from J, the junction kept 5 bases outside the gene matches. The CDR3 region has the DNA TGTGCCACCAGTGACCTCACAGGGGCCTATGGCTACACCTTC. The encoded protein is CATSDLTGAYGYTF.

The sample holds a few counts of this clonotype. The V and J genes are TRBV10-3 and TRBJ2-7; 10 bases agree with TRBD1. V gave up 6 bases and J gave up 4 bases; unmatched junction bases: 3. Germline lookup yields CDR1 ENHRY and CDR2 SYGVKD. This CDR3 is 13 amino acids long. CDR3 DNA sequence: TGTGCCATCAGGAGACAGGGGGCTTACGAGCAGTACTTC. It yields the protein CAIRRQGAYEQYF.

This sequence joins TRBV7-9 and TRBJ2-1; the D call may be TRBD1 or TRBD2 (5 bases each). CDR3 length: 16 residues. Germline V CDR1 and CDR2: SEHNR, FQNEAQ (reference sequence). Trimming stripped 5 bases from V and 4 bases from J, with 18 bases between. The CDR3 nucleotides are TGTGCCAGCAGCCGTAACTTGGGGGTGTCTTACAATGAGCAGTTCTTC. Residues: CASSRNLGVSYNEQFF.

Ten or more counts support this clonotype. One junction end disagrees with the germline gene, perhaps due to a read error. The chain couples TRBV5-1 to TRBJ2-7, with 9 bases fitting TRBD1. The length of the CDR3 is 14 residues. Looked up from germline, CDR1 is SGHRS and CDR2 is YFSETQ. The CDR3 reads CASSPGTGSYEQYF. CDR3 nucleotides: TGTGCCAGCAGCCCCGGGACAGGGTCCTACGAGCAGTACTTC.

This clonotype was counted many times. The genes are TRBV20-1 and TRBJ1-6; 9 nucleotides agree with TRBD1. Trimming at V came to 4 bases and at J to 10 bases, leaving 11 bases not matched to a gene. CDR3 length equals 15 residues. The germline V gene encodes CDR1 DFQATT and CDR2 SNEGSKA (reference sequence). In DNA form, the CDR3 reads TGCAGTGCTAAGCCCCCCGGACAGGGGACCTCACCCCTCCACTTT. Encoded protein: CSAKPPGQGTSPLHF.

The table lists this clonotype with a few counts. The chain has TRBV7-2 and TRBJ2-2; D gene ambiguous. V lost 5 bases to trimming and J lost 0 bases, with 7 bases between them. The germline CDR1 and CDR2 sequences are SGHTA and FQGNSA. The CDR3 length is 14 residues. The chain's CDR3 is CASSQTTNTGELFF. DNA of the CDR3: TGTGCCAGCAGCCAGACCACGAACACCGGGGAGCTGTTTTTT.